Listed here are 8 T cell receptor beta chains from one sample, sequenced in a study of graft-versus-host responses after intestinal transplantation. No antigen has been identified for these receptors. Profiled with immunoSEQ multiplex PCR; TCRdb holds only in-frame clones, not every one. The sample includes around 71,000 clones, approximately 94% of them seen just once. The input for sequencing was unstimulated CD8+ T cells sorted from spleen or lymph node cells, taken before intestinal transplant. The receptors here all came from a human donor who received an intestinal transplant.

The genes are TRBV5-6 and TRBJ2-4, with 8 bases lining up with TRBD1. Germline-derived CDR1 and CDR2 are SGHDT and YYEEEE. This CDR3 has 13 amino acids. V lost 2 bases and J lost 8; bases outside the gene matches: 3. DNA for the CDR3: TGTGCCAGCAGCTTCGGGACAGGTCACATTCAGTACTTC. Translation gives CASSFGTGHIQYF. Based on the CDR3 plus reference TRBV5-6 and TRBJ2-4, the full variable domain is DAGVTQSPTHLIKTRGQQVTLRCSPKSGHDTVSWYQQALGQGPQFIFQYYEEEERQRGNFPDRFSGHQFPNYSSELNVNALLLGDSALYLCASSFGTGHIQYFGAGTRLSVL.

This clone was detected only once. This chain uses TRBV4-1 with TRBJ2-1, with TRBD2 matching 8 bases. Germline V CDR1 and CDR2: MGHRA, YSYEKL. The CDR3 extends over 15 amino acids. J lost 4 bases, V lost 4 bases, and 6 bases had no gene match. Here the CDR3 reads CASSPAGGDYNEQFF. The CDR3 DNA reads as TGCGCCAGCAGCCCTGCGGGGGGAGATTACAATGAGCAGTTCTTC.

Points on this clone: The same CDR3 arises from other DNA sequences in this sample as well. V is TRBV4-1 and J is TRBJ2-2, with 7 bases fitting TRBD1. The V gene's germline CDR1 is MGHRA and CDR2 YSYEKL. The V gene end was trimmed by 1 base and the J gene end by 1 base; junction bases not matched to a gene: 3. This CDR3 has 16 residues. As DNA, the CDR3 is TGCGCCAGCAGCCAAGCGGCAGGGGGGAACACCGGGGAGCTGTTTTTT. Translated, it gives CASSQAAGGNTGELFF.

The chain combines TRBV27 with TRBJ1-2; 9 positions agree with TRBD1. Losses at the gene ends were 4 bases for V and 7 bases for J; bases not matched to a gene: 4. The germline CDR1 and CDR2 sequences are MNHEY and SMNVEV (reference sequence). This CDR3 region has 13 residues. CDR3 sequence: CASSSGTGLGYTF. The CDR3 DNA reads as TGTGCCAGCAGTTCGGGGACAGGGCTTGGCTACACCTTC.

The chain joins TRBV7-8 to TRBJ2-4; 7 bases line up with TRBD1. Looked up from germline, CDR1 is SGHVS and CDR2 is FQNEAQ. The ends lost 6 bases at V and 8 bases at J; junction bases unmatched: 7. This CDR3 spans 13 amino acids. CDR3 sequence: CASRQGLGYIQYF. The CDR3 region has the DNA TGTGCCAGCAGACAGGGGTTAGGGTACATTCAGTACTTC. Supplemented by reference TRBV7-8 and TRBJ2-4, the full variable domain reads GAGVSQSPRYKVAKRGQDVALRCDPISGHVSLFWYQQALGQGPEFLTYFQNEAQLDKSGLPSDRFFAERPEGSVSTLKIQRTQQEDSAVYLCASRQGLGYIQYFGAGTRLSVL.

V usage is TRBV6-1 and J usage is TRBJ1-4; 9 bases fit TRBD1. There are 16 residues in the CDR3. With V trimmed by 3 bases and J by 5 bases, 7 bases remained unmatched. Germline loops: CDR1 MNHNS, CDR2 SASEGT. In DNA form, the CDR3 reads TGTGCCAGCAGTGAGCTGTCTGGGACAGGGAATGAAAAACTGTTTTTT. It specifies CASSELSGTGNEKLFF.

The chain carries TRBV5-1 and TRBJ1-1, with D unresolved. V was clipped by 0 bases and J by 7 bases, with 10 bases between them. The germline gives CDR1 SGHRS, CDR2 YFSETQ. CDR3 size: 13 residues. As DNA, the CDR3 is TGCGCCAGCAGCTTGGATCGGGGAGTTGAAGCTTTCTTT. Protein: CASSLDRGVEAFF.

This clone was found a few times. The chain is built from TRBV5-1 and TRBJ2-2; 9 bases fit TRBD2. This CDR3 contains 17 residues. The V segment lost 4 bases and the J segment 4 bases; nucleotides outside the gene matches: 11. Germline V gene data show CDR1 as SGHRS and CDR2 as YFSETQ. The CDR3 reads CASSPGGTSIGTGELFF. The CDR3 DNA is TGCGCCAGCAGCCCGGGGGGGACTAGCATTGGCACCGGGGAGCTGTTTTTT. Using reference TRBV5-1 and TRBJ2-2 for the parts outside the CDR3, the full variable domain is KAGVTQTPRYLIKTRGQQVTLSCSPISGHRSVSWYQQTPGQGLQFLFEYFSETQRNKGNFPGRFSGRQFSNSRSEMNVSTLELGDSALYLCASSPGGTSIGTGELFFGEGSRLTVL.